These T cell receptor beta chains were read from a single sample in a study of radiotherapy plus CTLA-4 blockade in lung cancer. The repertoire was sequenced with immunoSEQ multiplex PCR; TCRdb's copy has only in-frame clones and lacks some. Altogether 55,000 to 85,000 clones are present, approximately 76% being singletons, with the ten largest covering approximately 15%. The specimen comprised peripheral blood, sampled from a patient treated with radiotherapy plus ipilimumab. Receptors were obtained from a human donor with non-small cell lung cancer whose response to radiotherapy plus ipilimumab could not be evaluated. Some clones in this sample may be carry-over from other donors' samples. CDR3s include the opening cysteine and the closing phenylalanine or tryptophan. A D gene is named only where the DNA matches it firmly. A clone size is listed for some rows: how often the clone was seen (once, few, many), or a class if it is expanded.

clone size | J gene | D gene | V gene | CDR3 protein | CDR3 DNA
- | TRBJ1-3 | TRBD1 | TRBV16 | CASSQLTGSFSGNTIYF | TGTGCCAGCAGCCAGTTGACAGGGAGCTTCTCTGGAAACACCATATATTTT
- | TRBJ1-2 | - | TRBV15 | CATSRGLGRGSLDGYTF | TGTGCCACCAGCAGAGGATTGGGAAGGGGATCTCTCGATGGCTACACCTTC
- | TRBJ2-7 | - | TRBV4-2 | CASSQDALSAGEQYF | TGTGCCAGCAGCCAAGACGCCTTGTCCGCAGGCGAGCAGTACTTC
few | TRBJ2-1 | TRBD1 | TRBV4-3 | CASKGTGGNEQFF | TGCGCCAGCAAGGGGACAGGGGGAAATGAGCAGTTCTTC
- | TRBJ2-7 | TRBD1 | TRBV6-5 | CASSYQPGQGAYEQYF | TGTGCCAGCAGTTACCAGCCGGGACAGGGGGCTTACGAGCAGTACTTC
- | TRBJ2-1 | - | TRBV6-5 | CATSPGGLNNEQFF | TGTGCCACCTCCCCGGGGGGCCTGAACAATGAGCAGTTCTTC
- | TRBJ2-5 | TRBD1 | TRBV27 | CASSRQGAGQETQYF | TGTGCCAGCAGCCGGCAGGGGGCTGGGCAAGAGACCCAGTACTTC
few | TRBJ2-7 | TRBD2 | TRBV4-2 | CASSQGLASGYEQYF | TGTGCCAGCAGCCAAGGACTAGCGAGCGGCTACGAGCAGTACTTC
- | TRBJ1-6 | - | TRBV27 | CARVSRGLSPLHF | TGTGCCAGGGTGAGTCGGGGGTTATCACCCCTCCACTTT
once | TRBJ2-7 | TRBD1 | TRBV25-1 | CASSDPTRTGDEQYF | TGTGCCAGCAGTGATCCTACCCGGACAGGGGACGAGCAGTACTTC
- | TRBJ2-1 | TRBD2 | TRBV5-1 | CASSFGTSFDEQFF | TGCGCCAGCAGCTTCGGGACTAGCTTTGATGAGCAGTTCTTC
- | TRBJ1-6 | - | TRBV2 | CASSSRVNSPLHF | TGTGCCAGCAGCTCCCGGGTAAATTCACCCCTCCACTTT
few | TRBJ2-1 | TRBD2 | TRBV5-6 | CASSLGGGSYNEQFF | TGTGCCAGCAGCTTGGGGGGGGGCTCCTACAATGAGCAGTTCTTC
medium-sized | TRBJ1-3 | - | TRBV6-5 | CASSPSGGPGNTIYF | TGTGCCAGCAGCCCCTCGGGAGGCCCTGGAAACACCATATATTTT
- | TRBJ2-7 | - | TRBV5-1 | CASSLEGLAWEQYF | TGCGCCAGCAGCTTGGAAGGACTGGCCTGGGAGCAGTACTTC
- | TRBJ2-5 | - | TRBV9 | CASSPRRGGPIGETQYF | TGTGCCAGCAGCCCTAGAAGAGGGGGACCGATTGGGGAGACCCAGTACTTC
- | TRBJ2-3 | TRBD2 | TRBV5-1 | CASGTSGGADTQYF | TGCGCCAGCGGAACTAGCGGAGGGGCAGATACGCAGTATTTT
- | TRBJ2-3 | - | TRBV30 | CAWSTRTFTDTQYF | TGTGCCTGGAGTACTCGCACTTTCACAGATACGCAGTATTTT
once | TRBJ2-2 | TRBD2 | TRBV27 | CASSPSGLAGGELFF | TGTGCCAGCAGTCCTTCCGGACTAGCGGGCGGGGAGCTGTTTTTT
- | TRBJ1-5 | - | TRBV28 | CASSLGLGSNQPQHF | TGTGCCAGCAGTCTTGGACTGGGTAGCAATCAGCCCCAGCATTTT
few | TRBJ1-3 | TRBD1 | TRBV5-1 | CASSLNAGQGTGNTIYF | TGCGCCAGCAGCTTGAATGCGGGACAGGGGACTGGAAACACCATATATTTT
- | TRBJ1-2 | TRBD1 | TRBV6-6 | CASSYPTGNYGYTF | TGTGCCAGCAGTTACCCGACAGGGAACTATGGCTACACCTTC
- | TRBJ2-6 | TRBD1 | TRBV6-5 | CASSSDRGPGANVLTF | TGTGCCAGCAGTTCCGACAGGGGGCCTGGGGCCAACGTCCTGACTTTC
- | TRBJ1-5 | TRBD1 | TRBV10-3 | CASGETGRYRPQHF | TGTGCCAGCGGGGAGACAGGGCGCTATCGGCCCCAGCATTTT
- | TRBJ1-4 | - | TRBV2 | CASTVEQVRKLFF | TGTGCCAGCACCGTCGAGCAGGTTCGAAAACTGTTTTTT
- | TRBJ1-1 | - | TRBV5-6 | CASSLGSKNTEAFF | TGTGCCAGCAGCTTAGGGAGTAAGAACACTGAAGCTTTCTTT
- | TRBJ1-1 | TRBD1 | TRBV4-3 | CASTPGQGWTEAFF | TGCGCCAGCACCCCCGGACAGGGATGGACTGAAGCTTTCTTT
- | TRBJ2-5 | - | TRBV28 | CASSFAGAAGETQYF | TGTGCCAGCAGTTTCGCGGGGGCCGCTGGTGAGACCCAGTACTTC
- | TRBJ2-2 | TRBD2 | TRBV29-1 | CSARLAGPGELFF | TGCAGCGCCCGACTAGCGGGGCCCGGGGAGCTGTTTTTT
- | TRBJ2-7 | TRBD1 | TRBV5-6 | CASSRGPGQGPRF | TGTGCCAGCAGTCGGGGCCCGGGACAGGGTCCCCGGTTC
- | TRBJ2-1 | TRBD2 | TRBV6-1 | CASSVVRGGLNEQFF | TGTGCCAGCAGTGTGGTGCGGGGGGGCCTCAATGAGCAGTTCTTC
few | TRBJ2-1 | TRBD1 | TRBV29-1 | CSAQQGAYEQFF | TGCAGCGCTCAGCAGGGGGCTTATGAGCAGTTCTTC
few | TRBJ1-2 | - | TRBV7-2 | CASSAIVYGYTF | TGTGCCAGCAGCGCTATCGTCTATGGCTACACCTTC
few | TRBJ1-2 | TRBD1 | TRBV29-1 | CSVEEVDREGGGYGYTF | TGCAGCGTTGAAGAAGTGGACAGGGAAGGCGGGGGCTATGGCTACACCTTC
- | TRBJ1-2 | TRBD1 | TRBV28 | CASETGRYGYTF | TGTGCCAGCGAGACAGGGAGGTATGGCTACACCTTC
- | TRBJ1-1 | TRBD1 | TRBV18 | CASSWTGAAMNTEAFF | TGTGCCAGCTCCTGGACAGGCGCAGCTATGAACACTGAAGCTTTCTTT
- | TRBJ1-4 | TRBD1 | TRBV5-1 | CASSLEVQGAEKLFF | TGCGCCAGCAGCTTGGAGGTACAGGGGGCTGAAAAACTGTTTTTT
- | TRBJ1-4 | - | TRBV7-2 | CANSLFAPGLGEKLFF | TGTGCCAACAGCTTATTCGCGCCCGGCCTAGGTGAAAAACTGTTTTTT
- | TRBJ2-5 | - | TRBV2 | CASSGGSEGTQYF | TGTGCCAGCAGTGGAGGCTCAGAAGGGACCCAGTACTTC
- | TRBJ1-5 | - | TRBV5-1 | CASSLGGQSNQPQHF | TGCGCCAGCAGCTTGGGGGGGCAGAGCAATCAGCCCCAGCATTTT
- | TRBJ2-4 | - | TRBV6-6 | CASSYWGPIAKNIQYF | TGTGCCAGCAGTTACTGGGGGCCAATAGCCAAAAACATTCAGTACTTC
- | TRBJ1-1 | - | TRBV14 | CASSQEVGTRAFF | TGTGCCAGCAGCCAAGAAGTGGGGACACGGGCTTTCTTT
- | TRBJ1-1 | - | TRBV5-6 | CASTPVATGGWNTEAFF | TGTGCCAGCACCCCGGTTGCGACAGGCGGATGGAACACTGAAGCTTTCTTT
- | TRBJ1-6 | TRBD1 | TRBV2 | CASNYGTGGRSLHF | TGTGCCAGCAATTATGGGACAGGGGGCAGATCCCTCCACTTT
few | TRBJ1-6 | TRBD1 | TRBV5-4 | CASSSAPGQGSSPLHF | TGTGCCAGCAGCTCGGCTCCGGGACAGGGAAGTTCACCCCTCCACTTT
- | TRBJ2-7 | - | TRBV20-1 | CSAREGNEQYF | TGCAGTGCTAGAGAGGGCAACGAGCAGTACTTC
- | TRBJ1-2 | TRBD1 | TRBV19 | CASSIGAGTAIYGYTF | TGTGCCAGTAGTATCGGTGCGGGGACAGCAATCTATGGCTACACCTTC
- | TRBJ2-7 | TRBD1 | TRBV28 | CASSFSGQGFDEQYF | TGTGCCAGCAGTTTTTCGGGACAGGGCTTCGACGAGCAGTACTTC
- | TRBJ2-2 | - | TRBV5-6 | CASSFRVTTTGELFF | TGTGCCAGCAGCTTCAGGGTTACGACCACCGGGGAGCTGTTTTTT
- | TRBJ1-1 | - | TRBV27 | CASSLSEKGRGGAFF | TGTGCCAGCAGTTTATCTGAAAAGGGGCGCGGGGGAGCTTTCTTT